This T cell receptor (beta chain) originates from a study of blood T cell repertoires in COVID-19. This study enrolled people aged 18 to 89 from about 24 US geographic areas. Only a few counts were recorded for this clone. As originally analysed: It was from reference gene primer amplification that nucleated cell counts were estimated. The method was immunoSEQ multiplex PCR; TCRdb's version includes in-frame clones alone and lacks a portion of them. V and J calls plus clone size are reproduced from that table; the DNA served to infer D and trimming. The table records a few hundred thousand clones, 80% to 90% of them present only once. The length of the CDR3 is 12 residues. Trimming removed 9 bases at V and 3 bases at J, with 12 bases between. Germline V gene data show CDR1 as SGHNT and CDR2 as YENEEA.

The specimen sequenced was PBMCs or T cells enriched from blood (not recorded which). The V and J genes are TRBV11-3 and TRBJ2-7, with D perhaps TRBD1 (7 bases). The sequence was collected from a young woman who had recovered from COVID-19. CDR3 in DNA: TGTGCCAGTAGCGGACAGGACTACGAGCAGTACTTC. Its translation is CASSGQDYEQYF.